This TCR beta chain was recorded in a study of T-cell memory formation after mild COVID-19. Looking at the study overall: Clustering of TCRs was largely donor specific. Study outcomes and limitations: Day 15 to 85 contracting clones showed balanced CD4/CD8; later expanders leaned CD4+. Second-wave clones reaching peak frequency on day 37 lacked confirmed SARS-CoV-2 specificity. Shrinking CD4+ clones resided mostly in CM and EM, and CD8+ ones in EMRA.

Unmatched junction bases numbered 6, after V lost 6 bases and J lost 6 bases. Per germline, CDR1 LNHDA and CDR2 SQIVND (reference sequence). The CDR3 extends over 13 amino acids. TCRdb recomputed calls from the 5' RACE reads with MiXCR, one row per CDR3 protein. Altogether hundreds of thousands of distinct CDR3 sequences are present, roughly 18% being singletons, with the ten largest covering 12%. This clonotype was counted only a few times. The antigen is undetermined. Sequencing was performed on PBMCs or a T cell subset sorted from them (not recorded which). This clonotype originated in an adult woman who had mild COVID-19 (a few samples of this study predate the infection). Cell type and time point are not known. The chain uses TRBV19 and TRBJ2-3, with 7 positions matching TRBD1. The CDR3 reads CASSPDRRDTQYF. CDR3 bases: TGTGCCAGTAGCCCGGACAGGCGTGATACGCAGTATTTT.